These 12 T cell receptor beta chains share one sample of origin, sequenced in a study of identical twins. TCRdb processed the 5' RACE reads anew with MiXCR; each CDR3 protein has one entry. The data contain 350,000 or so distinct CDR3 sequences, approximately 8.7% of them seen just once; the ten biggest clones take up approximately 9.3%. The sequenced material came from naive T cells sorted from blood. The origin of the receptors is a woman in her forties or fifties in good health.

This clonotype was counted ten times or more. The V gene is TRBV7-8, the J gene TRBJ2-5, with 8 bases identical to TRBD2. The CDR3 is made up of 17 amino acids. Germline CDR1 and CDR2: SGHVS and FQNEAQ. V dropped 1 base and J dropped 2; count of bases not matched to a gene: 9. CDR3 in DNA: TGTGCCAGCAGCTTAGTAGCAGCGGGAGCCGGTCAAGAGACCCAGTACTTC. It specifies CASSLVAAGAGQETQYF.

This clonotype was seen ten or more times. V gene TRBV9 combines with J gene TRBJ1-2; D gene uncertain. The germline gives CDR1 SGDLS, CDR2 YYNGEE. The CDR3 runs to 12 residues. Trimming left V 4 bases short and J 8 bases short, with 12 bases between. CDR3 bases: TGTGCCAGCAGCCCCCAGACATACGGCTACACCTTC. Translation gives CASSPQTYGYTF. The variable domain in full, completed from reference TRBV9 and TRBJ1-2, reads DSGVTQTPKHLITATGQRVTLRCSPRSGDLSVYWYQQSLDQGLQFLIQYYNGEERAKGNILERFSAQQFPDLHSELNLSSLELGDSALYFCASSPQTYGYTFGSGTRLTVV.

This clonotype was seen a few times. This sequence joins TRBV3-1 and TRBJ2-5; D call uncertain. The germline gives CDR1 LGHDT, CDR2 YNNKEL (reference sequence). This CDR3 comprises 15 residues. Trimming pared 0 bases from V and 2 bases from J, leaving 10 bases between. This chain's CDR3 is CASSQERMQQETQYF. CDR3 in DNA: TGTGCCAGCAGCCAAGAACGTATGCAGCAAGAGACCCAGTACTTC.

This clonotype was seen repeatedly, ten times or more. The chain employs TRBV11-2 and TRBJ2-1; D gene unclear. V lost 3 bases, J lost 5 bases, and 17 bases lay in between. CDR1 SGHAT and CDR2 FQNNGV come from the germline V gene. The CDR3 covers 16 residues. The DNA of the CDR3 is TGTGCCAGCAGCTTGACGGTGTCCTACGCCGACAATGAGCAGTTCTTC. Protein sequence: CASSLTVSYADNEQFF.

This clonotype turned up a few times. This may be a read error: a much more frequent sequence differs by one nucleotide. The chain is built from TRBV13 and TRBJ2-3, with 9 nucleotides matching TRBD2. CDR1 PRHDT and CDR2 FYEKMQ come from the germline V gene (reference sequence). CDR3 length: 14 residues. The V and J ends lost 5 bases and 0 bases, in that order; junction bases with no gene match: 0. The CDR3 DNA sequence: TGTGCCAGCAGCACTAGCGGGAGCACAGATACGCAGTATTTT. This encodes CASSTSGSTDTQYF.

In this sample, this clonotype turned up many times. The chain combines TRBV29-1 with TRBJ1-1; no clear D. Trimming removed 4 bases at V and 0 bases at J, with 15 bases between. There are 15 residues in the CDR3. In germline, CDR1 is SQVTM, CDR2 ANQGSEA. CDR3 residues: CSVVTYSTMNTEAFF. CDR3 in DNA: TGCAGCGTTGTCACTTACTCGACAATGAACACTGAAGCTTTCTTT.

The rearrangement uses TRBV7-2 and TRBJ1-5; D may be TRBD1 (5 bases). The V end lost 5 bases, the J end lost 4 bases, and 15 bases lay between the germline ends. Germline V gene data show CDR1 as SGHTA and CDR2 as FQGNSA. The CDR3 has 15 residues. The CDR3 DNA is TGTGCCAGCAGCCCCGGGGGTAAGGGGAATCAGCCCCAGCATTTT. It encodes CASSPGGKGNQPQHF. Supplemented by reference TRBV7-2 and TRBJ1-5, the full variable domain reads GAGVSQSPSNKVTEKGKDVELRCDPISGHTALYWYRQSLGQGLEFLIYFQGNSAPDKSGLPSDRFSAERTGGSVSTLTIQRTQQEDSAVYLCASSPGGKGNQPQHFGDGTRLSIL.

In this sample, this clonotype turned up many times. The chain's CDR3 is CASSFQSGAYEQYV. The CDR3 DNA reads TGTGCCAGCAGCTTTCAAAGCGGAGCCTACGAGCAGTACGTC. The V call is TRBV11-2, the J call TRBJ2-7, with a possible D match to TRBD2 (5 bases). The CDR3 contains 14 residues. Trimming took 3 bases from V and 2 from J, leaving 11 bases between them. Germline values: CDR1 SGHAT, CDR2 FQNNGV.

This clonotype has only a few counts. V and J are TRBV12-3 or TRBV12-4 and TRBJ2-7, with 9 bases lining up with TRBD1. The CDR3 spans 13 residues. Germline trimming cut 4 bases from V and 5 bases from J; bases unmatched to any gene: 3. The CDR3 spells CASSSGTGNEQYV. The DNA for the CDR3 is TGTGCCAGCAGTTCCGGGACAGGGAACGAGCAGTACGTC.

The chain recombines TRBV6-5 with TRBJ1-1, with D perhaps matching TRBD1 (5 bases). The V end lost 1 base, the J end lost 1 base, and 10 bases lay between the germline ends. CDR1 and CDR2 (germline): MNHEY, SVGAGI. The CDR3 has 15 amino acids. This chain's CDR3 is CASSYLIGQNTEAFF. The DNA of the CDR3 is TGTGCCAGCAGTTACTTGATAGGACAGAACACTGAAGCTTTCTTT.

There are many counts of this clonotype. The chain couples TRBV20-1 to TRBJ2-1, with TRBD1 identical over 9 bases. The CDR3 runs to 13 residues. The germline V gene encodes CDR1 DFQATT and CDR2 SNEGSKA (reference sequence). V shed 6 bases and J 6 bases; nucleotides not matched to a gene: 6. Here the CDR3 reads CSAFDRGGNEQFF. DNA of the CDR3: TGCAGTGCCTTCGACAGGGGGGGCAATGAGCAGTTCTTC.

The V and J genes are TRBV10-3 and TRBJ1-1; 7 bases line up with TRBD1. Germline V gene sequence: CDR1 ENHRY, CDR2 SYGVKD. Germline trimming cut 4 bases from V and 4 bases from J; bases unmatched to any gene: 6. The CDR3 has 14 amino acids. CDR3 coding DNA: TGTGCCATCAGTGCCCACAGGGGAAGCACTGAAGCTTTCTTT. Protein product: CAISAHRGSTEAFF.